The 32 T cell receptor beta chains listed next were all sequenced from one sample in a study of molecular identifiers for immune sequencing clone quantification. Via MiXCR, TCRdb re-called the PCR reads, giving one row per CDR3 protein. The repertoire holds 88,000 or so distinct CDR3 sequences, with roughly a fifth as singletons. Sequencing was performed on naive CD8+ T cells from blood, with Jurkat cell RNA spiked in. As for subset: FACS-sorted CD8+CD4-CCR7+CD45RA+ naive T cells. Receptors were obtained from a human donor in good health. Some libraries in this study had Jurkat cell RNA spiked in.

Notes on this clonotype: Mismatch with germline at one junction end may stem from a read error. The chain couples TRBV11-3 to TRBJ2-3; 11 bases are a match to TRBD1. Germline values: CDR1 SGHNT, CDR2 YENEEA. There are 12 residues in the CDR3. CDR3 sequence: CASSNPGQGAAF. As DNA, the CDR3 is TGTGCCAGCAGCAACCCCGGACAGGGGGCGGCTTTT.

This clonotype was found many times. The CDR3: CASSPRDTGELFF. In DNA, the CDR3 is TGTGCCAGCTCACCTCGAGACACCGGGGAGCTGTTTTTT. The chain is built from TRBV18 and TRBJ2-2; D remains ambiguous. V was pared by 3 bases and J by 3 bases, with 5 bases between. CDR1 and CDR2 (germline): KGHSH, LQKENI. This CDR3 has 13 residues.

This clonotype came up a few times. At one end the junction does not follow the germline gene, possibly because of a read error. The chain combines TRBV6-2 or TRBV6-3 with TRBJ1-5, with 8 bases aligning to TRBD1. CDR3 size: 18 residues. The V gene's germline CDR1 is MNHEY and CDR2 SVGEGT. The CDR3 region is CASCYRNAMDRARQPQHF. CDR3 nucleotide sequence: TGTGCCAGCTGTTACCGGAACGCCATGGACAGGGCACGTCAGCCCCAGCATTTT.

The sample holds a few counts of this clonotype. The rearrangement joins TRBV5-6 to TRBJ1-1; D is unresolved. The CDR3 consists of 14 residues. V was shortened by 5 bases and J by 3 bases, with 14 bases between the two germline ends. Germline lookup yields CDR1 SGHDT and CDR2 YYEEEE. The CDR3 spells CASRGWGSYTEAFF. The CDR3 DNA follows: TGTGCCAGCAGGGGTTGGGGTTCTTACACTGAAGCTTTCTTT.

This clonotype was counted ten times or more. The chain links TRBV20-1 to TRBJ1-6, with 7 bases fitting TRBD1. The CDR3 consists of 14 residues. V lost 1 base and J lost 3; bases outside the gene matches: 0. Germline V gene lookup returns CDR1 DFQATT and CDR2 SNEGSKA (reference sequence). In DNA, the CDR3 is TGCAGTGCTAGAGGGACAGGCTATAATTCACCCCTCCACTTT. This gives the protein CSARGTGYNSPLHF.

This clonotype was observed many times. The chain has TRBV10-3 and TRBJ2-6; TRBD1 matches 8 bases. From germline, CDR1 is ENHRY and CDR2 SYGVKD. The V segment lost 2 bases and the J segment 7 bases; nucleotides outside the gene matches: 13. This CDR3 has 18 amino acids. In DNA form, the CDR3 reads TGTGCCATCAGTGAGGTGACAGGGGCTATCTCCGGAGCCAACGTCCTGACTTTC. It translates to CAISEVTGAISGANVLTF.

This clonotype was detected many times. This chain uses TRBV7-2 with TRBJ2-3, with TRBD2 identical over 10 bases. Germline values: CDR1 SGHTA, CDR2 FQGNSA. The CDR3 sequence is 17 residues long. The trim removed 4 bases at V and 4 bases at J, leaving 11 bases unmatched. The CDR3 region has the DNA TGTGCCAGCAGCTCGATCAGCGGGGGGGCCATGGCAGATACGCAGTATTTT. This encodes CASSSISGGAMADTQYF.

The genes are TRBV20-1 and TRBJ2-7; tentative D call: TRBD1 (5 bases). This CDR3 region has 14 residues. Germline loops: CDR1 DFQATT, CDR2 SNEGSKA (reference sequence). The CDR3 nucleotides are TGCGGTGCTAGGTCCCCGCCAGGGTCCTACGAGCAGTACGTC. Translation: CGARSPPGSYEQYV.

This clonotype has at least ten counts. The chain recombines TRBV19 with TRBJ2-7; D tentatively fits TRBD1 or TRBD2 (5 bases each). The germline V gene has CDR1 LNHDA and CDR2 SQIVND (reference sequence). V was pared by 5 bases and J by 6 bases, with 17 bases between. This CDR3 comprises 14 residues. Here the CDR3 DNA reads TGTGCCAGTAGTTTTGAGGGACCCCTCTCCGAGCAGTACTTC. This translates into CASSFEGPLSEQYF.

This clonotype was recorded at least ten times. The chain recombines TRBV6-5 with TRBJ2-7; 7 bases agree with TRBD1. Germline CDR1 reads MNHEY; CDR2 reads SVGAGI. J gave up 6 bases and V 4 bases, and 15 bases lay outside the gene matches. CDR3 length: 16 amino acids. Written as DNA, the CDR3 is TGTGCCAGCAGTTCCCCGGTACAGGGGAAGGGGCTCGAGCAGTACTTC. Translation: CASSSPVQGKGLEQYF.

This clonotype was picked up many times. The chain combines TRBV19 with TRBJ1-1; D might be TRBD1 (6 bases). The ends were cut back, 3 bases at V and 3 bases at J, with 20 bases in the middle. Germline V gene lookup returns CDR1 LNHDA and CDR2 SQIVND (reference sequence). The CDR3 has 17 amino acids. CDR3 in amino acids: CASSMGGWGLEHTEAFF. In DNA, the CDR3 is TGTGCCAGTAGTATGGGTGGTTGGGGGCTGGAGCACACTGAAGCTTTCTTT.

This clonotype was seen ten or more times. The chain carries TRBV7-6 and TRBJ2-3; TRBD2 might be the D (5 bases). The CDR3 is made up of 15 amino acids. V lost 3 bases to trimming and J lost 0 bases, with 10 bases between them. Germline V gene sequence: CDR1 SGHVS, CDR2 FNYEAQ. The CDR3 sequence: CASSFSRGSTDTQYF. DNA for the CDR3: TGTGCCAGCAGCTTTTCCCGGGGTAGCACAGATACGCAGTATTTT. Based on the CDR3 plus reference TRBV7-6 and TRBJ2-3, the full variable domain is GAGVSQSPRYKVTKRGQDVALRCDPISGHVSLYWYRQALGQGPEFLTYFNYEAQQDKSGLPNDRFSAERPEGSISTLTIQRTEQRDSAMYRCASSFSRGSTDTQYFGPGTRLTVL.

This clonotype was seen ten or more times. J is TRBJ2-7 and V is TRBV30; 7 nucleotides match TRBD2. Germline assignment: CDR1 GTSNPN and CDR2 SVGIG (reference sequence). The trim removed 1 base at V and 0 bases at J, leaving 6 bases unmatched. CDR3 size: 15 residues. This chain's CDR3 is CAWSGLGGVSYEQYF. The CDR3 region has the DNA TGTGCCTGGAGTGGGCTTGGGGGGGTCTCCTACGAGCAGTACTTC.

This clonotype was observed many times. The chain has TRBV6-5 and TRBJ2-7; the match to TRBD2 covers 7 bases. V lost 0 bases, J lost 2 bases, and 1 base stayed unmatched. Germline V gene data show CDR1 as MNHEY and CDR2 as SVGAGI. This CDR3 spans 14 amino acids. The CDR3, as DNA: TGTGCCAGCAGTTACTCGGCGGGAGCCTACGAGCAGTACTTC. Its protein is CASSYSAGAYEQYF.

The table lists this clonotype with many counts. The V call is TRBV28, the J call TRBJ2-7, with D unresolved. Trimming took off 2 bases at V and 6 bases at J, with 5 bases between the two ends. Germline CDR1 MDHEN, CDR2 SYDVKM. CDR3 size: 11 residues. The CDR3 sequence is CASSLTVEQYF. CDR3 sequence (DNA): TGTGCCAGCAGTTTAACGGTCGAGCAGTACTTC.

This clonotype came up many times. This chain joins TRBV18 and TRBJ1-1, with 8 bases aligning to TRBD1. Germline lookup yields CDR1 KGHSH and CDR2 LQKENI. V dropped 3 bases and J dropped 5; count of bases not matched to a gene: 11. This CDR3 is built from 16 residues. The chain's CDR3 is CASSPDRDNYGTEAFF. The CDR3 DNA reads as TGTGCCAGCTCACCGGACAGGGACAACTACGGGACTGAAGCTTTCTTT.

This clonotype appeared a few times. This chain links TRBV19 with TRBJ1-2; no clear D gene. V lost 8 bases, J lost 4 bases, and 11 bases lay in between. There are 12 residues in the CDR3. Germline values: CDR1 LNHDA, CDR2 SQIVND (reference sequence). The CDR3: CASQTWGYGYTF. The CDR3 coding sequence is TGTGCCAGTCAGACCTGGGGCTATGGCTACACCTTC.

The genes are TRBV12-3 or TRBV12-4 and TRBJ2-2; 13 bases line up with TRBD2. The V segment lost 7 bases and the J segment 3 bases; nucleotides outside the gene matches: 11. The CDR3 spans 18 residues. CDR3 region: CASKPGLAGPLDTGELFF. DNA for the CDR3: TGTGCCAGCAAGCCGGGACTAGCGGGGCCTCTGGACACCGGGGAGCTGTTTTTT.

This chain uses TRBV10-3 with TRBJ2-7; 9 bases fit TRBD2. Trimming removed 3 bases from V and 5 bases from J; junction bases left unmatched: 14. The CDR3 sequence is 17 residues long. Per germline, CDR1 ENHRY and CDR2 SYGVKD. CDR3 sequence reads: CAISEFATSGDYDEQYF. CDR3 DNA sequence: TGTGCCATCAGTGAATTCGCGACTAGCGGAGATTACGACGAGCAGTACTTC.

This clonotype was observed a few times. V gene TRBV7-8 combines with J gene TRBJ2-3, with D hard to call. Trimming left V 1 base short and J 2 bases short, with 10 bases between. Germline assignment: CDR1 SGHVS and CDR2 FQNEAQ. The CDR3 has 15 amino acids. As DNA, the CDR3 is TGTGCCAGCAGCTTAGAGGTTGCGCTCACAGATACGCAGTATTTT. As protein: CASSLEVALTDTQYF.

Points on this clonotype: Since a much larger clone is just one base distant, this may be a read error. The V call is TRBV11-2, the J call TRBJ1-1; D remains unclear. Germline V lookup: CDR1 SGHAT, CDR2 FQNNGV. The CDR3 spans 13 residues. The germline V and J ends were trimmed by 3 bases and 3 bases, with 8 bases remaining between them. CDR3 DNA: TGTGCCAGCAGCTTGAGTCCTGACACTGAAGCTTTCTTT. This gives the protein CASSLSPDTEAFF.

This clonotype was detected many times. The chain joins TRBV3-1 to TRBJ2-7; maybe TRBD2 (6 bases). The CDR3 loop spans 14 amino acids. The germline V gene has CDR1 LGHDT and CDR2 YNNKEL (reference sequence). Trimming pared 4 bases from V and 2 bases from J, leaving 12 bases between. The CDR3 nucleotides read TGTGCCAGCAGCCTGGAGGGCCCGCCCTACGAGCAGTACTTC. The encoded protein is CASSLEGPPYEQYF.

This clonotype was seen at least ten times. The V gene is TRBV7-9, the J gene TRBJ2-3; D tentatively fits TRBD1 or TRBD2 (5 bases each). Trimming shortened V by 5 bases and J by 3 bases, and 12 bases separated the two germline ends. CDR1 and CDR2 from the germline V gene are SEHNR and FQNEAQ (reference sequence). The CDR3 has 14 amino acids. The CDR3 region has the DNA TGTGCCAGCAGCCCTAGGGACCCTACAGATACGCAGTATTTT. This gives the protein CASSPRDPTDTQYF.

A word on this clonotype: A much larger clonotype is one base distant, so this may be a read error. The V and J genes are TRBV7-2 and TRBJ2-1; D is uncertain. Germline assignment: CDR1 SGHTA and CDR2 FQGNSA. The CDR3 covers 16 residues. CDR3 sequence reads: CASCLGQPSSYNEQFF. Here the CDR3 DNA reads TGTGCCAGCTGCTTAGGGCAGCCCAGCTCCTACAATGAGCAGTTCTTC.

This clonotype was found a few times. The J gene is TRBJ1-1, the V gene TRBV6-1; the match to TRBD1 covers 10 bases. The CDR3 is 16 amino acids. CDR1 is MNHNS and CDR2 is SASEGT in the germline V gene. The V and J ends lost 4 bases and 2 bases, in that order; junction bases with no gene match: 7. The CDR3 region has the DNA TGTGCCAGCAGTGTCCGGGACAGGGGAGTTAACACTGAAGCTTTCTTT. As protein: CASSVRDRGVNTEAFF.

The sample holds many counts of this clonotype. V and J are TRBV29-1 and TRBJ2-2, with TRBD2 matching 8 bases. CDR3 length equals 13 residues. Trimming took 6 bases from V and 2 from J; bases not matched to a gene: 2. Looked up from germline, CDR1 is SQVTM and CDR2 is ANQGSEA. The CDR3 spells CSVGTSNTGELFF. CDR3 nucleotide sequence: TGCAGCGTCGGGACTAGTAACACCGGGGAGCTGTTTTTT.

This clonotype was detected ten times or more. The chain's CDR3 is CASRTGYEQYF. CDR3 nucleotide sequence: TGTGCCAGCAGGACAGGATACGAGCAGTACTTC. The V and J genes are TRBV6-5 and TRBJ2-7, with a possible D match to TRBD1 (6 bases). The CDR3 spans 11 residues. Germline V lookup: CDR1 MNHEY, CDR2 SVGAGI. V was shortened by 6 bases and J by 4 bases, with 7 bases between the two germline ends.

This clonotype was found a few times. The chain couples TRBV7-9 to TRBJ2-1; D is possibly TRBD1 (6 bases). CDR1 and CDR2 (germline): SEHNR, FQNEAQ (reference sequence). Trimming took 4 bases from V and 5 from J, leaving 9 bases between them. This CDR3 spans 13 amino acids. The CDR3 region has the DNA TGTGCCAGCAGCTCCTGGACAGACAATGAGCAGTTCTTC. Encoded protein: CASSSWTDNEQFF.

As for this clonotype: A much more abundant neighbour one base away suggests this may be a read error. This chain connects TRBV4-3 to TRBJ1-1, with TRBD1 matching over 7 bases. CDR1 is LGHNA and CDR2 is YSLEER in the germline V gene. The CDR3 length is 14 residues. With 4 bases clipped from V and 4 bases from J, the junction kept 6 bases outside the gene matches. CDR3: CASSPGTASTEAFF. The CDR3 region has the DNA TGCGCCAGCAGCCCTGGGACAGCGAGCACTGAAGCTTTCTTT.

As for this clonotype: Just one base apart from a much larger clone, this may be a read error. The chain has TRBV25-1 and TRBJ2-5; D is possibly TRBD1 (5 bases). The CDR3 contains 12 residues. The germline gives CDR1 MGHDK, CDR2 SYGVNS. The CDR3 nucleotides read TGTGCCAGCGGACCCGGACAAGAGACCCAGCACTTC. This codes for CASGPGQETQHF.

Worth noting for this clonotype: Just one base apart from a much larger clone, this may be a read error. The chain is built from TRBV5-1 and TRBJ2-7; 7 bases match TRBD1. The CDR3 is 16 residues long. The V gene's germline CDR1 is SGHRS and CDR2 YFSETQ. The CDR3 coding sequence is TGCGCCAGCGGCTTGGACAGGACAGTAGTAACCTACGAGCAGTACTTC. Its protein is CASGLDRTVVTYEQYF.

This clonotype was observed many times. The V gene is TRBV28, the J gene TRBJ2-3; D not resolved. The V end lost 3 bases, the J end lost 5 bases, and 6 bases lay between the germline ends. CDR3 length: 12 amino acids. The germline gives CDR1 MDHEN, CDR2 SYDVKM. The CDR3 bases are TGTGCCAGCAGTTTCCCCGTAGATACGCAGTATTTT. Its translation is CASSFPVDTQYF.